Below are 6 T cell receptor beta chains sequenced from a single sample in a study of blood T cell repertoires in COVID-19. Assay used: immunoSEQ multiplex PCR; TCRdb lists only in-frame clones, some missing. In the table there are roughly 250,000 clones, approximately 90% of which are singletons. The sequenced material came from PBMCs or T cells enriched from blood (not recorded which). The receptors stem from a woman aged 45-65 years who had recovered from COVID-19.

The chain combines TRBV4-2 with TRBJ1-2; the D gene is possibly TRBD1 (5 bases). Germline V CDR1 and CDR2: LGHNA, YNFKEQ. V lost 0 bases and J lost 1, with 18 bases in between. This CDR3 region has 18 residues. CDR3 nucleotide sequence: TGTGCCAGCAGCCAAGATTGGACCGGGGGGGGAGGTAACTATGGCTACACCTTC. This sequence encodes CASSQDWTGGGGNYGYTF.

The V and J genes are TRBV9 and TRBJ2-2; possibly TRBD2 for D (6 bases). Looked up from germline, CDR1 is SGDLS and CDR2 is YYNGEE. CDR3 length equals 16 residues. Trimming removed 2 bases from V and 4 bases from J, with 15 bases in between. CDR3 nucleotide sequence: TGTGCCAGCAGCGTTAGCCCCGGCGGGGTCACCGGGGAGCTGTTTTTT. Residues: CASSVSPGGVTGELFF.

The CDR3 DNA sequence: TGCGCCAGCAGTCAATCGGCGGGAGGTAACGTAAAACTCATTGGCTGCGAGCAGTACTTC. Translating it yields CASSQSAGGNVKLIGCEQYF. The chain is built from TRBV23-1 and TRBJ2-7; 8 bases are a match to TRBD2. TRBV23-1 carries the ORF label, with uncertain function. V lost 0 bases to trimming and J lost 6 bases; unmatched junction nucleotides: 22. CDR3 length: 20 amino acids.

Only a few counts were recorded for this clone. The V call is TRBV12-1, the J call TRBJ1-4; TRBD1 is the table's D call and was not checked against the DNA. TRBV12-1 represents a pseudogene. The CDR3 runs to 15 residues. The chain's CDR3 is CASSPPESQAEKLFF. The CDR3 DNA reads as TGTGCCAGCAGCCCGCCGGAATCCCAGGCTGAAAAACTGTTTTTT.

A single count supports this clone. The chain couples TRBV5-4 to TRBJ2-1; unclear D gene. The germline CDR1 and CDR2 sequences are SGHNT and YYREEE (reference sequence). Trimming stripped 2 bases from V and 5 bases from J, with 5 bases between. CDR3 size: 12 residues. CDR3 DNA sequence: TGTGCCAGCAGCTTCCCCAACAATGAGCAGTTCTTC. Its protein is CASSFPNNEQFF.

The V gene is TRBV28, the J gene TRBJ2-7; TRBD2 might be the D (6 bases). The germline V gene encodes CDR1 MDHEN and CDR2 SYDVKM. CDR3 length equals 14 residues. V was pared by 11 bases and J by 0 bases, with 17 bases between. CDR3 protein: CAVLEGEGSYEQYF. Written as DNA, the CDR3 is TGTGCCGTCTTGGAGGGCGAGGGCTCCTACGAGCAGTACTTC.